Below, 30 T cell receptor beta chains from the same sample are listed, as sequenced in a study of T cell responses to AZD1222 COVID-19 vaccine. Only in-frame clones appear in the TCRdb table, and some are missing; sequencing was by immunoSEQ multiplex PCR. The sample holds around 200,000 clones, 90% to 95% seen once. The sequences come from peripheral blood, collected 28 days after the second dose of the MenACWY control vaccine. The receptors originated from an adult who received the MenACWY meningococcal vaccine as a control.

J is TRBJ1-6 and V is TRBV2, with 8 bases lining up with TRBD1. The CDR3 contains 14 residues. Germline CDR1 reads SNHLY; CDR2 reads FYNNEI. V lost 6 bases and J lost 9; bases outside the gene matches: 7. CDR3 nucleotides: TGTGCCAGCAGCCGGGACAGGATATCTTCACCCCTCCACTTT. It yields the protein CASSRDRISSPLHF.

The chain is built from TRBV18 and TRBJ1-2; 7 bases are a match to TRBD1. This CDR3 has 15 amino acids. Trimming cost V 6 bases and J 8 bases; bases outside gene matches: 15. Per germline, CDR1 KGHSH and CDR2 LQKENI. CDR3 residues: CASSGTATNSRGYTF. In DNA, the CDR3 is TGTGCCAGCTCCGGGACAGCAACTAATTCGCGGGGCTACACCTTC.

The V gene is TRBV29-1, the J gene TRBJ2-1, with D perhaps TRBD1 or TRBD2 (5 bases each). Trimming left V 7 bases short and J 5 bases short, with 18 bases between. The CDR3 sequence is 14 residues long. Germline CDR1 SQVTM, CDR2 ANQGSEA. The CDR3 nucleotides read TGCAGCGGGACCGGGACGAGGCATAACAATGAGCAGTTCTTC. Translating gives CSGTGTRHNNEQFF.

The chain recombines TRBV18 with TRBJ1-1, with D possibly being TRBD1 (5 bases). Germline V gives CDR1 KGHSH, CDR2 LQKENI. V was trimmed by 2 bases and J by 8 bases, leaving 6 bases between them. CDR3 length: 11 amino acids. CDR3 in DNA: TGTGCCAGCTCACCAAACAGGGAAGCTTTCTTT. Its translation is CASSPNREAFF. The whole variable domain, remainder taken from reference TRBV18 and TRBJ1-1, is NAGVMQNPRHLVRRRGQEARLRCSPMKGHSHVYWYRQLPEEGLKFMVYLQKENIIDESGMPKERFSAEFPKEGPSILRIQQVVRGDSAAYFCASSPNREAFFGQGTRLTVV.

The count of this clone is one. The V call is TRBV5-4, the J call TRBJ1-2, with 7 bases identical to TRBD1. This CDR3 contains 14 residues. Germline CDR1 and CDR2: SGHNT and YYREEE (reference sequence). With V trimmed by 3 bases and J by 8 bases, 10 bases remained unmatched. In DNA form, the CDR3 reads TGTGCCAGCAGCTCGACAGGGAGGTCCTTCGGCTACACCTTC. Translating gives CASSSTGRSFGYTF.

J is TRBJ1-5 and V is TRBV27; D call uncertain. The germline V and J ends were trimmed by 5 bases and 6 bases, with 17 bases remaining between them. Germline V gene sequence: CDR1 MNHEY, CDR2 SMNVEV (reference sequence). This CDR3 comprises 15 residues. CDR3 coding DNA: TGTGCCAGCAGTATTAGCCCCTCGCGGAGTCAGCCCCAGCATTTT. Its protein is CASSISPSRSQPQHF.

V is TRBV19 and J is TRBJ1-1, with 7 bases identical to TRBD1. CDR1 is LNHDA and CDR2 is SQIVND in the germline V gene (reference sequence). The V gene end was trimmed by 8 bases and the J gene end by 1 base; junction bases not matched to a gene: 7. The CDR3 spans 14 residues. CDR3 in DNA: TGTGCCAGTGGGAGACAGGGTCGGAACACTGAAGCTTTCTTT. Translating it yields CASGRQGRNTEAFF. Combining the CDR3 with reference TRBV19 and TRBJ1-1 gives the whole variable domain DGGITQSPKYLFRKEGQNVTLSCEQNLNHDAMYWYRQDPGQGLRLIYYSQIVNDFQKGDIAEGYSVSREKKESFPLTVTSAQKNPTAFYLCASGRQGRNTEAFFGQGTRLTVV.

In its sample, this clone was seen a few times. The chain links TRBV7-9 to TRBJ1-2; no clear D. Germline CDR1 and CDR2: SEHNR and FQNEAQ (reference sequence). Deletions cut 5 bases from V and 3 bases from J, with 10 bases between. CDR3 size: 13 residues. The CDR3 DNA is TGTGCCAGCAGCGATTCACTGGACTATGGCTACACCTTC. Its protein product is CASSDSLDYGYTF.

Turning to this clone: One junction end disagrees with the germline gene, perhaps due to a read error. The J gene is TRBJ1-1, the V gene TRBV6-5, with no clear D. The CDR3 sequence is 12 residues long. Germline loops: CDR1 MNHEY, CDR2 SVGAGI. DNA for the CDR3: TGTGCCAGCAGTTACAGTAACACTGAAGTTTTCTTT. Its translation: CASSYSNTEVFF.

V usage is TRBV24-1 and J usage is TRBJ1-5; 7 bases fit TRBD1. V was clipped by 4 bases and J by 7 bases; unmatched bases: 12. The V gene's germline CDR1 is KGHDR and CDR2 SFDVKD. This CDR3 is built from 16 residues. The CDR3 loop is CATSDRKQGIWQPQHF. CDR3 nucleotides: TGTGCCACCAGTGACCGGAAACAGGGGATCTGGCAGCCCCAGCATTTT.

This clone was observed once. The gene calls are TRBV18 and TRBJ1-2; D ambiguous. The CDR3 is 11 amino acids. CDR1 and CDR2 from the germline V gene are KGHSH and LQKENI. Trimming removed 6 bases at V and 8 bases at J, with 10 bases between. This CDR3 is CASSRSDGYTF. The CDR3 region has the DNA TGTGCCAGCTCCCGAAGCGACGGCTACACCTTC.

The J gene is TRBJ1-3, the V gene TRBV18, with 8 bases that match TRBD1. The ends lost 4 bases at V and 6 bases at J; junction bases unmatched: 5. CDR3 length: 14 amino acids. Looked up from germline, CDR1 is KGHSH and CDR2 is LQKENI. CDR3: CASSLGQGVNTIYF. CDR3 in DNA: TGTGCCAGCTCACTCGGACAGGGAGTAAACACCATATATTTT.

The V gene is TRBV3-1 (or the pseudogene TRBV3-2), the J gene TRBJ2-2, with D tentatively TRBD2 (5 bases). The length of the CDR3 is 15 residues. Germline V gives CDR1 LGHDT, CDR2 YNNKEL (reference sequence). V was cut by 5 bases and J by 0 bases, with 10 bases left in between. The CDR3 DNA reads TGTGCCAGCAGCACAGTAGCGTCGAACACCGGGGAGCTGTTTTTT. It specifies CASSTVASNTGELFF.

This clone was detected only a few times. V is TRBV4-3 and J is TRBJ1-5; D gene uncertain. Germline V gives CDR1 LGHNA, CDR2 YSLEER. The CDR3 is 15 amino acids. V was cut by 1 base and J by 11 bases, with 18 bases left in between. The CDR3 DNA sequence: TGCGCCAGCAGCCAAGTAAAGAGTGGGATTTCGGCCCAGCATTTT. It translates to CASSQVKSGISAQHF.

Of note for this clone: This CDR3 is also generated by other DNA sequences in the sample. This chain joins TRBV5-6 and TRBJ1-1; 7 bases match TRBD1. V lost 4 bases to trimming and J lost 1 base; unmatched junction nucleotides: 4. The length of the CDR3 is 14 residues. Germline assignment: CDR1 SGHDT and CDR2 YYEEEE. This chain's CDR3 is CASSRGTANTEAFF. For the CDR3, the DNA is TGTGCCAGCAGCAGGGGGACAGCGAACACTGAAGCTTTCTTT.

This chain links TRBV5-5 with TRBJ2-1; 7 nucleotides match TRBD1. J gave up 1 base and V 2 bases, and 3 bases lay outside the gene matches. The CDR3 covers 15 residues. Germline CDR1 and CDR2: SGHKS and YYEKEE (reference sequence). The CDR3 DNA reads as TGTGCCAGCAGCTTTACAGGGGAATCCTACAATGAGCAGTTCTTC. Encoded protein: CASSFTGESYNEQFF.

The chain joins TRBV7-2 to TRBJ2-2, with D possibly matching TRBD2 (5 bases). Germline CDR1 reads SGHTA; CDR2 reads FQGNSA. The CDR3 is 14 amino acids. Deletions cut 5 bases from V and 1 base from J, with 8 bases between. The CDR3 DNA follows: TGTACCAGCAGCCCCGGGATGAACACCGGGGAGCTGTTTTTT. Residues: CTSSPGMNTGELFF.

The chain employs TRBV6-5 and TRBJ1-5; D remains unclear. The CDR3 totals 15 residues. Deletions cut 0 bases from V and 6 bases from J, with 12 bases between. Germline assignment: CDR1 MNHEY and CDR2 SVGAGI. The CDR3 bases are TGTGCCAGCAGTTACTCGAGAGGAAGGGCTCAGCCCCAGCATTTT. This sequence encodes CASSYSRGRAQPQHF.

The V gene is TRBV10-3, the J gene TRBJ2-7; D unclear. V was clipped by 0 bases and J by 10 bases, with 7 bases between them. This CDR3 contains 11 residues. Per the germline V gene, CDR1 is ENHRY and CDR2 is SYGVKD. CDR3 region: CAISESLDQYF. The DNA for the CDR3 is TGTGCCATCAGTGAGTCCCTTGATCAGTACTTC.

The chain has TRBV9 and TRBJ2-7; D remains unclear. The CDR3 length is 17 residues. The V end lost 0 bases, the J end lost 0 bases, and 16 bases lay between the germline ends. The germline V gene has CDR1 SGDLS and CDR2 YYNGEE. The CDR3 DNA follows: TGTGCCAGCAGCGTAGGTGATACCAGGCGTTACTCCTACGAGCAGTACTTC. It yields the protein CASSVGDTRRYSYEQYF.

The V and J genes are TRBV27 and TRBJ1-1; D not certain. The CDR3 spans 13 residues. The germline gives CDR1 MNHEY, CDR2 SMNVEV (reference sequence). V lost 2 bases and J lost 7, with 11 bases in between. CDR3 coding DNA: TGTGCCAGCAGTTTACGACGGACGAATGAAGCTTTCTTT. Translated, it gives CASSLRRTNEAFF.

This clone was detected only once. The chain links TRBV19 to TRBJ1-2; D call uncertain. V dropped 3 bases and J dropped 0 bases, with 11 bases sitting between them. This CDR3 is built from 15 residues. CDR1 is LNHDA and CDR2 is SQIVND in the germline V gene (reference sequence). CDR3 protein: CASSITRSSNYGYTF. CDR3 nucleotide sequence: TGTGCCAGTAGTATCACCAGGAGCTCTAACTATGGCTACACCTTC.

The rearrangement uses TRBV2 and TRBJ2-1, with D possibly being TRBD2 (6 bases). The germline CDR1 and CDR2 sequences are SNHLY and FYNNEI. The CDR3 extends over 17 amino acids. Trimming cost V 4 bases and J 1 base, with 17 bases left between them. CDR3 DNA: TGTGCCAGCAGTGGGCGAACGGGGGAAAGGTCCTACAATGAGCAGTTCTTC. Translated: CASSGRTGERSYNEQFF. Full variable domain (remainder filled in from reference TRBV2 and TRBJ2-1): EPEVTQTPSHQVTQMGQEVILRCVPISNHLYFYWYRQILGQKVEFLVSFYNNEISEKSEIFDDQFSVERPDGSNFTLKIRSTKLEDSAMYFCASSGRTGERSYNEQFFGPGTRLTVL.

The rearrangement uses TRBV18 and TRBJ1-1; the D is unclear. V gave up 4 bases and J gave up 6 bases, with 9 bases separating them. The CDR3 has 12 residues. The V gene's germline CDR1 is KGHSH and CDR2 LQKENI. The CDR3 DNA reads as TGTGCCAGCTCACGATACGCGGCTGAAGCTTTCTTT. Translation: CASSRYAAEAFF.

This rearrangement joins TRBV5-1 to TRBJ2-2; 7 nucleotides align to TRBD2. Unmatched junction bases numbered 8, after V lost 5 bases and J lost 1 base. The germline CDR1 and CDR2 sequences are SGHRS and YFSETQ. The CDR3 has 16 residues. CDR3 bases: TGCGCCAGCAGAACCGGAGCGGGGCAGAACACCGGGGAGCTGTTTTTT. It specifies CASRTGAGQNTGELFF.

This chain connects TRBV27 to TRBJ2-7; unclear D gene. V was clipped by 3 bases and J by 12 bases, with 21 bases between them. CDR3 length equals 14 residues. Germline assignment: CDR1 MNHEY and CDR2 SMNVEV (reference sequence). CDR3 nucleotides: TGTGCCAGCAGTTTGTCCCAGTCTCCTATTATACCGTACTTC. Its translation: CASSLSQSPIIPYF.

The rearrangement joins TRBV9 to TRBJ2-1; TRBD1 aligns across 10 bases. This CDR3 is built from 15 residues. CDR1 and CDR2 from the germline V gene are SGDLS and YYNGEE. V gave up 2 bases and J gave up 2 bases; unmatched junction bases: 1. CDR3: CASSVGQGAYNEQFF. CDR3 bases: TGTGCCAGCAGCGTCGGACAGGGGGCCTACAATGAGCAGTTCTTC. The complete variable domain, with remaining parts taken from reference TRBV9 and TRBJ2-1, reads DSGVTQTPKHLITATGQRVTLRCSPRSGDLSVYWYQQSLDQGLQFLIQYYNGEERAKGNILERFSAQQFPDLHSELNLSSLELGDSALYFCASSVGQGAYNEQFFGPGTRLTVL.

The chain joins TRBV15 to TRBJ1-1; D ambiguous. CDR1 LNHNV and CDR2 YYDKDF come from the germline V gene (reference sequence). This CDR3 is 13 amino acids long. V dropped 7 bases and J dropped 5 bases, with 14 bases sitting between them. The CDR3 is CATIERGLTEAFF. CDR3 DNA: TGTGCCACCATAGAACGCGGGTTAACTGAAGCTTTCTTT. The full variable domain, completed using reference TRBV15 and TRBJ1-1, is DAMVIQNPRYQVTQFGKPVTLSCSQTLNHNVMYWYQQKSSQAPKLLFHYYDKDFNNEADTPDNFQSRRPNTSFCFLDIRSPGLGDTAMYLCATIERGLTEAFFGQGTRLTVV.

The chain is built from TRBV4-3 and TRBJ2-1; D ambiguous. Germline lookup yields CDR1 LGHNA and CDR2 YSLEER. There are 17 residues in the CDR3. Trimming took off 0 bases at V and 0 bases at J, with 12 bases between the two ends. CDR3 sequence: CASSQDGIAASYNEQFF. DNA for the CDR3: TGCGCCAGCAGCCAAGATGGAATCGCGGCCTCCTACAATGAGCAGTTCTTC.

The CDR3 protein is CASSWTANEQFF. For the CDR3, the DNA is TGTGCCAGTAGTTGGACAGCCAATGAGCAGTTCTTC. The chain employs TRBV19 and TRBJ2-1, with D possibly TRBD1 on 6 matching bases. From germline, CDR1 is LNHDA and CDR2 SQIVND (reference sequence). This CDR3 contains 12 residues. Trimming removed 5 bases at V and 6 bases at J, with 8 bases between.